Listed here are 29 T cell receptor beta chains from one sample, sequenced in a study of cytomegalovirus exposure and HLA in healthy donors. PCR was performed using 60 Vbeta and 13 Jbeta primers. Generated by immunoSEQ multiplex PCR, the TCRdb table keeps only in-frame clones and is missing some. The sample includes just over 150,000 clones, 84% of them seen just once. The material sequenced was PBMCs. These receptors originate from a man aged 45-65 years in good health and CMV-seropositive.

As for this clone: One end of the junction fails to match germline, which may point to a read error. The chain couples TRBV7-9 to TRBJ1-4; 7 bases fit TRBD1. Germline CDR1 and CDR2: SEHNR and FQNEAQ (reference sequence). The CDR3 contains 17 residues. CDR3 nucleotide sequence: TGTTCCAGCAGCTTAACGATTGGGACAGACCCGCCGAGCATACTGTTTTTT. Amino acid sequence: CSSSLTIGTDPPSILFF.

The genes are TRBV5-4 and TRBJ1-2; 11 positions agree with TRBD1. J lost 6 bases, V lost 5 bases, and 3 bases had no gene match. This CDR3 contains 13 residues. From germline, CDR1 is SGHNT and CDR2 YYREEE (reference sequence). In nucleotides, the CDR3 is TGTGCCAGCAGTCGGGACAGGGGGAATGGCTACACCTTC. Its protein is CASSRDRGNGYTF.

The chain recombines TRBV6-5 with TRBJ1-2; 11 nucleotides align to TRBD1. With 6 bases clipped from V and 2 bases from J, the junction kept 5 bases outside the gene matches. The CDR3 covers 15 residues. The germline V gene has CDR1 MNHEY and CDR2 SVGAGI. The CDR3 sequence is CASRTRDRGNYGYTF. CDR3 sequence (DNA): TGTGCCAGCAGGACCCGGGACAGGGGGAACTATGGCTACACCTTC.

CDR3 region: CASSTGTHGNTIYF. The DNA for the CDR3 is TGTGCCAGCTCAACCGGGACACATGGAAACACCATATATTTT. The chain carries TRBV6-5 and TRBJ1-3, with D perhaps matching TRBD1 (6 bases). Trimming took 8 bases from V and 3 from J, leaving 14 bases between them. Germline CDR1 is MNHEY and CDR2 is SVGAGI. The CDR3 spans 14 residues.

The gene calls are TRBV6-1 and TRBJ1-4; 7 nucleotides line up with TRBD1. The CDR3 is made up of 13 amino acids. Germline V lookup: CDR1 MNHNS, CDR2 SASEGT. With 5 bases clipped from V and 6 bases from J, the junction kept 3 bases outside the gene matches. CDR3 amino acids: CASSRGPDEKLFF. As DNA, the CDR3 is TGTGCCAGCAGTAGGGGGCCGGATGAAAAACTGTTTTTT.

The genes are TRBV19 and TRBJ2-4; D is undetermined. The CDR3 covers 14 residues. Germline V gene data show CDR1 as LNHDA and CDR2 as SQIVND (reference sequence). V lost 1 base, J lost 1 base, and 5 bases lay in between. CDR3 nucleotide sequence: TGTGCCAGTAGTATAGGTCTGGCCAAAAACATTCAGTACTTC. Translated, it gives CASSIGLAKNIQYF.

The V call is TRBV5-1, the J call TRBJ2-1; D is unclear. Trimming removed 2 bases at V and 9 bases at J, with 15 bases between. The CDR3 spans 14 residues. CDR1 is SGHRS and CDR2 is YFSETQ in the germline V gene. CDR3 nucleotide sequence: TGCGCCAGCAGCTTTCGAAACCCTTTGAGTGAGCAGTTCTTC. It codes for CASSFRNPLSEQFF.

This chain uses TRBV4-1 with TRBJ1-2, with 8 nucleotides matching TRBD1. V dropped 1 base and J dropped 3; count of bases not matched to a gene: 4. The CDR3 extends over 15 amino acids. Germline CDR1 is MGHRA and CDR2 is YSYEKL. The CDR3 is CASSQGTGRDYGYTF. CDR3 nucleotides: TGCGCCAGCAGCCAAGGGACAGGGAGAGACTATGGCTACACCTTC.

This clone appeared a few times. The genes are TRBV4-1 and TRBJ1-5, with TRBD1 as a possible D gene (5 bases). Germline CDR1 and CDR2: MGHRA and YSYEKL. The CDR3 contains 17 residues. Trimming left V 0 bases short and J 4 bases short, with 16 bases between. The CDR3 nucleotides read TGCGCCAGCAGCCAAGATCTCAGCAGGGAACTAAATCAGCCCCAGCATTTT. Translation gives CASSQDLSRELNQPQHF.

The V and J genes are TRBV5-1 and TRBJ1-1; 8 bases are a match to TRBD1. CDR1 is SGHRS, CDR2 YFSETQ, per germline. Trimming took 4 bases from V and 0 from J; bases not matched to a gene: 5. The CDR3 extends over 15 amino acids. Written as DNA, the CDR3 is TGCGCCAGCAGCCTAGACAGGGGCCTGAACACTGAAGCTTTCTTT. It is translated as CASSLDRGLNTEAFF.

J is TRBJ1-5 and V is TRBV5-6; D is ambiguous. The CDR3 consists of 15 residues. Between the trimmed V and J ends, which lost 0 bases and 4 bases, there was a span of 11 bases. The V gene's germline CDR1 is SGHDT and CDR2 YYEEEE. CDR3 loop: CASSLAGVLNQPQHF. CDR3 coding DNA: TGTGCCAGCAGCTTGGCCGGGGTCTTAAATCAGCCCCAGCATTTT.

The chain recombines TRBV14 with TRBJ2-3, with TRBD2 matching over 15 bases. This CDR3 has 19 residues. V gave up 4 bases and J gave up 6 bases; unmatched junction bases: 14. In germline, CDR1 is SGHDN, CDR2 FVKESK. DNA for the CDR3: TGTGCCAGCAGCCTCCTACGGACTAGCGGGAGGGCCGTGGGTGATACGCAGTATTTT. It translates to CASSLLRTSGRAVGDTQYF.

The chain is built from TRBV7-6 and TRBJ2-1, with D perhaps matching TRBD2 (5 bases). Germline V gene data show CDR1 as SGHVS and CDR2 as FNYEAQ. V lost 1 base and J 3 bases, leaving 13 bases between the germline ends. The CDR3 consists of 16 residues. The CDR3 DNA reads TGTGCCAGCAGCTTAGTTTCCCCCGGGGACTACAATGAGCAGTTCTTC. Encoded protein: CASSLVSPGDYNEQFF. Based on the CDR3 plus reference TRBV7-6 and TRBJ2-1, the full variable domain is GAGVSQSPRYKVTKRGQDVALRCDPISGHVSLYWYRQALGQGPEFLTYFNYEAQQDKSGLPNDRFSAERPEGSISTLTIQRTEQRDSAMYRCASSLVSPGDYNEQFFGPGTRLTVL.

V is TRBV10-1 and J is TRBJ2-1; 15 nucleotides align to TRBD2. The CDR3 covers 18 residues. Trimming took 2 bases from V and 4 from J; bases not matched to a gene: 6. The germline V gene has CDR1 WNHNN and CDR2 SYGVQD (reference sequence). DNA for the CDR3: TGCGCCAGCAGTGAGGGGACTAGCGGGAGGACAGCATACAATGAGCAGTTCTTC. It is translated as CASSEGTSGRTAYNEQFF.

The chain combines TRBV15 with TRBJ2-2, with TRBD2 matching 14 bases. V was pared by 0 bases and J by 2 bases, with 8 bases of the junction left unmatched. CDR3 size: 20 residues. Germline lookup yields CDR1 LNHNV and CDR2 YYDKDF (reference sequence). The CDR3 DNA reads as TGTGCCACCAGCAGAGATTTGGGACTAGCGGGAGTTGGTAACACCGGGGAGCTGTTTTTT. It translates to CATSRDLGLAGVGNTGELFF.

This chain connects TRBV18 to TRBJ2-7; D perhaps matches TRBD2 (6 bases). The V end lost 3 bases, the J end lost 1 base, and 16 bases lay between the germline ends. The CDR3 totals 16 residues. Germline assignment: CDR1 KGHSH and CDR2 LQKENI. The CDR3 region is CASSPPGGWQSYEQYF. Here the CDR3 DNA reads TGTGCCAGCTCACCGCCTGGGGGGTGGCAATCCTACGAGCAGTACTTC. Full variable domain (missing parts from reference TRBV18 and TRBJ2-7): NAGVMQNPRHLVRRRGQEARLRCSPMKGHSHVYWYRQLPEEGLKFMVYLQKENIIDESGMPKERFSAEFPKEGPSILRIQQVVRGDSAAYFCASSPPGGWQSYEQYFGPGTRLTVT.

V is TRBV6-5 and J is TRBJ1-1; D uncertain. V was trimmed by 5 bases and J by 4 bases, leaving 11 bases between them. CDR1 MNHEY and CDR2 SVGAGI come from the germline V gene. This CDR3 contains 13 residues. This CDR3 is CASSTNRGTEAFF. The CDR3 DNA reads TGTGCCAGCAGTACGAACCGCGGCACTGAAGCTTTCTTT.

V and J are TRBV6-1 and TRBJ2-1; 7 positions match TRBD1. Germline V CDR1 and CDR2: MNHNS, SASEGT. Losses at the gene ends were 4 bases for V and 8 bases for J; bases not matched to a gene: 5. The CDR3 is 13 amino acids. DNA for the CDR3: TGTGCCAGCAGTGGCCTGACAGGGCATGAGCAGTTCTTC. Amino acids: CASSGLTGHEQFF.

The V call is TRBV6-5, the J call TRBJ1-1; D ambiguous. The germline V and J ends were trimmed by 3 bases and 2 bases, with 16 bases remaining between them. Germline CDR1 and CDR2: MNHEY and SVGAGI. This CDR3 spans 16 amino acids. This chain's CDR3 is CASSYSPSFFNTEAFF. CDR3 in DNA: TGTGCCAGCAGTTATTCTCCGAGTTTTTTCAACACTGAAGCTTTCTTT.

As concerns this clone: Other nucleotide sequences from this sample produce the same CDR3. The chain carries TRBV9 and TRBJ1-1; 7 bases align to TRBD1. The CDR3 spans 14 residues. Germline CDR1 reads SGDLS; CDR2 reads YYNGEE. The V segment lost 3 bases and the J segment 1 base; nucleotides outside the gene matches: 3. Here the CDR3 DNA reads TGTGCCAGCAGCGCCCGACAGGGGAACACTGAAGCTTTCTTT. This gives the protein CASSARQGNTEAFF.

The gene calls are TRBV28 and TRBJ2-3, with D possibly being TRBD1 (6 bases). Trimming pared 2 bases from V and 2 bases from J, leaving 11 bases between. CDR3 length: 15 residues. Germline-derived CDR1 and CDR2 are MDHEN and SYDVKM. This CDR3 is CASSLGQLPTDTQYF. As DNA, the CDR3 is TGTGCCAGCAGTTTAGGACAGCTACCCACAGATACGCAGTATTTT. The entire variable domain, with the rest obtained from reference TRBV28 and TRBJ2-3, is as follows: DVKVTQSSRYLVKRTGEKVFLECVQDMDHENMFWYRQDPGLGLRLIYFSYDVKMKEKGDIPEGYSVSREKKERFSLILESASTNQTSMYLCASSLGQLPTDTQYFGPGTRLTVL.

The DNA for the CDR3 is TGCGCCAGCAGCGAGACCCGACAGGGGGTAGGGGAGACCCAGTACTTC. It translates to CASSETRQGVGETQYF. The J gene is TRBJ2-5, the V gene TRBV5-1; 9 bases agree with TRBD1. CDR3 size: 16 residues. With 4 bases clipped from V and 5 bases from J, the junction kept 12 bases outside the gene matches. Germline values: CDR1 SGHRS, CDR2 YFSETQ.

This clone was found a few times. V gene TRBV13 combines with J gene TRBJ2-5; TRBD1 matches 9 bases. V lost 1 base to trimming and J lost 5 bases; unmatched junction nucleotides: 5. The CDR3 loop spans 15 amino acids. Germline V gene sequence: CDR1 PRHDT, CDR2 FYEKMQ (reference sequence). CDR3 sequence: CASSLEGTGRETQYF. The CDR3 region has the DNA TGTGCCAGCAGCTTAGAAGGGACAGGGAGGGAGACCCAGTACTTC.

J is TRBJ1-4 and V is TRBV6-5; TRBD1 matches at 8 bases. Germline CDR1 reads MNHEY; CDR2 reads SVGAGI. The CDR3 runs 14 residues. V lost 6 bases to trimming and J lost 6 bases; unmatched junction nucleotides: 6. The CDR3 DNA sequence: TGTGCCAGCAGAAGGACAGGGCTTCATGAAAAACTGTTTTTT. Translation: CASRRTGLHEKLFF.

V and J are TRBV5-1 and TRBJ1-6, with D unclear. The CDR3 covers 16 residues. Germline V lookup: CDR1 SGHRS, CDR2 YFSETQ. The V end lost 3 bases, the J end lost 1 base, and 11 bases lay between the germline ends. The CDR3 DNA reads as TGCGCCAGCAGCTCGTCCTCGGGGTCCTATAATTCACCCCTCCACTTT. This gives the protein CASSSSSGSYNSPLHF. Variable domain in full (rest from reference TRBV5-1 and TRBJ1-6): KAGVTQTPRYLIKTRGQQVTLSCSPISGHRSVSWYQQTPGQGLQFLFEYFSETQRNKGNFPGRFSGRQFSNSRSEMNVSTLELGDSALYLCASSSSSGSYNSPLHFGNGTRLTVT.

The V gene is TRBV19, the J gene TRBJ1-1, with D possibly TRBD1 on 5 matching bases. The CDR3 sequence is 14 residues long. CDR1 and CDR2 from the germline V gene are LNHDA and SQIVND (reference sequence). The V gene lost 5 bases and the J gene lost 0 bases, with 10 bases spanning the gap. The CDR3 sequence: CASSLQGMNTEAFF. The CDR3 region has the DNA TGTGCCAGTAGTCTGCAGGGCATGAACACTGAAGCTTTCTTT.

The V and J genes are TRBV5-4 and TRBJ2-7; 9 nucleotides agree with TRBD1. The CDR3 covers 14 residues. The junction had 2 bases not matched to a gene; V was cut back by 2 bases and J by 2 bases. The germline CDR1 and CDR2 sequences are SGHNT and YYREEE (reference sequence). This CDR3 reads CASSFGTGTYEQYF. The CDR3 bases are TGTGCCAGCAGCTTCGGGACAGGGACCTACGAGCAGTACTTC.

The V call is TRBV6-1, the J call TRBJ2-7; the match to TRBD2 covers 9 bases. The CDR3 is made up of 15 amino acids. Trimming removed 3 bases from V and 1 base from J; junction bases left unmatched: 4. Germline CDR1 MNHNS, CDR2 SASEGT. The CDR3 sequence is CASSDAGGPSYEQYF. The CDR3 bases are TGTGCCAGCAGTGACGCGGGGGGGCCTTCCTACGAGCAGTACTTC.

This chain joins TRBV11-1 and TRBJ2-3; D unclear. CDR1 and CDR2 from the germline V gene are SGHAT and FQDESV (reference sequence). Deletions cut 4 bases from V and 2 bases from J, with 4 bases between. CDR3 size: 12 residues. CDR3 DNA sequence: TGTGCCAGCAGCTCAAACACAGATACGCAGTATTTT. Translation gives CASSSNTDTQYF. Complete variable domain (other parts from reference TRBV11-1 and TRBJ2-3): EAEVAQSPRYKITEKSQAVAFWCDPISGHATLYWYRQILGQGPELLVQFQDESVVDDSQLPKDRFSAERLKGVDSTLKIQPAELGDSAMYLCASSSNTDTQYFGPGTRLTVL.